The rows below give T cell receptor beta chains drawn from one sample of a study of blood T cell repertoires in COVID-19. Produced via immunoSEQ multiplex PCR; TCRdb's table is partial and in-frame only. Among about 220,000 clones listed, 70% to 85% were seen once. Source material: PBMCs or T cells enriched from blood (not recorded which). The receptors here all came from a woman aged 55-70 years who had recovered from COVID-19. The conserved cysteine and the conserved F or W are not part of the CDR3 here. Fields, in order: V gene, J gene, CDR3 protein.

TRBV10-3	TRBJ1-1	AIRPDRGNTEAF
TRBV2	TRBJ1-1	ASSGDLEGEAF
TRBV3-1/TRBV3-2	TRBJ2-3	ASSQLKREGRTDTQY
TRBV7-2	TRBJ2-7	ASSLGTSGRYEQY
TRBV7-3	TRBJ2-5	ASSLRGEETQY
TRBV15	TRBJ1-1	ATVRFPSPNYEAF
TRBV7-9	TRBJ2-5	ASSRDGKVQETQY
TRBV11-2	TRBJ1-2	ASSLAMGSYGYT
TRBV7-8	TRBJ1-2	ASSTRVQGIEGYT
TRBV5-1	TRBJ2-5	ASSFGQGQETQY
TRBV5-5	TRBJ2-7	ASSPRQGGEQY
TRBV7-8	TRBJ1-3	ASSLAQGRTGNTIY
TRBV19	TRBJ2-1	ASSMVSGRAGEQF
TRBV5-1	TRBJ2-5	ASGVGSGSFPYQETQY
TRBV15	TRBJ1-1	ATSRGPIRGAEAF
TRBV9	TRBJ1-3	ASSVGGGPVSGNTIY
TRBV4-1	TRBJ2-7	ASSRLAGVNEQY
TRBV30	TRBJ1-1	AWSVGRGTEAF
TRBV5-1	TRBJ1-3	ASSWTPGGDGNTIY
TRBV3-1/TRBV3-2	TRBJ2-1	ASSQGRGGLLNEQF
TRBV12-3/TRBV12-4	TRBJ2-7	ASSLSVYEQY
TRBV4-2	TRBJ1-2	ASSPRGNYGYT
TRBV19	TRBJ1-2	ASTPREANYGYT
TRBV24-1	TRBJ2-3	ATSAREDTQY
TRBV7-6	TRBJ1-1	ASSPVLNTEAF
TRBV7-3	TRBJ2-1	ASSLQGADNEQF
TRBV20-1	TRBJ2-7	SADRNEQY
TRBV7-9	TRBJ2-1	ASSLPLGQGSTSEQF
TRBV7-2	TRBJ1-2	ASSPAGTGNYGYT
TRBV19	TRBJ1-3	ASSIGTGGSGNTIY
TRBV4-3	TRBJ1-2	ASSQEMAGGFYGYT
TRBV6-5	TRBJ2-2	ASTDRGRGTGELF
TRBV2	TRBJ2-3	ASSLPSRTVSTDTQY
TRBV6-6	TRBJ2-1	ASSSGQTHSYNEQF
TRBV27	TRBJ2-5	ASSEYRGRETQY
TRBV4-3	TRBJ2-7	ASSQGLASYEQY
TRBV7-2	TRBJ1-3	ASSSGQVTGNTIY
TRBV7-9	TRBJ2-5	ASSLVAGEETQY
TRBV7-7	TRBJ2-5	ASSLVGQETQY
TRBV27	TRBJ2-4	ASSTDRTLAKNIQY
TRBV5-6	TRBJ1-2	ASSLGGLTSYGYT
TRBV11-2	TRBJ2-3	ASSLVRGFTDTQY
TRBV6-5	TRBJ1-2	ASSYRDSYGYT
TRBV5-4	TRBJ1-1	ASSLDRGNTEAF
TRBV7-2	TRBJ2-5	ASGSGGRETQY
TRBV3-1/TRBV3-2	TRBJ2-5	ASSQELGTAKETQY
TRBV5-4	TRBJ2-1	ASSLVVGTGGNEQF
TRBV7-6	TRBJ2-1	ASSPFSGSGNEQF
TRBV5-1	TRBJ2-5	ASSLPRGETQY
TRBV29-1	TRBJ2-2	SVSPLGIDTGELF
TRBV2	TRBJ1-2	ASSRGGGYGYT
TRBV2	TRBJ2-2	ASSPRLAGAGGELF
TRBV18	TRBJ1-1	ASSLSTGGNTEAF
TRBV7-2	TRBJ1-1	ASSLALTGSTEAF
TRBV9	TRBJ2-7	ASSADRVREQY